The rows below give T cell receptor beta chains drawn from one sample of a study of shared clonotypes between healthy human individuals. The assay was immunoSEQ multiplex PCR, and TCRdb's table has in-frame clones only and misses some. The sample lists approximately 2,200,000 clones, under 95% seen once, with more than 1.5% in the top ten. The sequenced sample consisted of naive CD8+ T cells from PBMCs. The receptors here all came from a man between 18 and 35 years old in good health. Some clones in this sample may be carry-over from other donors' samples. Each CDR3 is given with its conserved first and last residue. Fields, in order: V gene, clone size, D gene, CDR3 length, J gene, CDR3 DNA, CDR3 protein. The D gene is left open where the match is weak. Clone size, where shown, is once, few, many, or a class for clones that have expanded.

V gene: TRBV5-5; clone size: -; D gene: -; CDR3 length: 15; J gene: TRBJ1-3; CDR3 DNA: TGTGCCAGCACCTTATTCCGGGGGGGCGGAAACACCATATATTTT; CDR3 protein: CASTLFRGGGNTIYF
V gene: TRBV15; clone size: -; D gene: TRBD2; CDR3 length: 14; J gene: TRBJ2-3; CDR3 DNA: TGTGCCACCAGCAGAGGGGGAGGGACAGATACGCAGTATTTT; CDR3 protein: CATSRGGGTDTQYF
V gene: TRBV28; clone size: -; D gene: TRBD1; CDR3 length: 14; J gene: TRBJ2-7; CDR3 DNA: TGTGCCAGCAGCCCCGGGACAGGAGGAGACGAGCAGTACTTC; CDR3 protein: CASSPGTGGDEQYF
V gene: TRBV27; clone size: few; D gene: TRBD1; CDR3 length: 15; J gene: TRBJ1-2; CDR3 DNA: TGTGCCAGCAGTCCCAGACAGGGGATGTTTCATGGCTACACCTTC; CDR3 protein: CASSPRQGMFHGYTF
V gene: TRBV14; clone size: -; D gene: TRBD2; CDR3 length: 14; J gene: TRBJ2-5; CDR3 DNA: TGTGCCAGCAGCCAAGATCAGCGGGAGGAGACCCAGTACTTC; CDR3 protein: CASSQDQREETQYF
V gene: TRBV10-2; clone size: -; D gene: TRBD1; CDR3 length: 14; J gene: TRBJ2-7; CDR3 DNA: TGCGCCAGCAGTCCCGGGACAGGCGCCTACGAGCAGTACTTC; CDR3 protein: CASSPGTGAYEQYF
V gene: TRBV13; clone size: -; D gene: -; CDR3 length: 16; J gene: TRBJ2-2; CDR3 DNA: TGTGCCAGCAGCCTAGGTGACGGATTGAACACCGGGGAGCTGTTTTTT; CDR3 protein: CASSLGDGLNTGELFF
V gene: TRBV4-1; clone size: -; D gene: TRBD2; CDR3 length: 16; J gene: TRBJ2-7; CDR3 DNA: TGCGCCAGCAGCCAAAAGACTAGCGGGGTTTCCTACGAGCAGTACTTC; CDR3 protein: CASSQKTSGVSYEQYF
V gene: TRBV11-3; clone size: -; D gene: TRBD2; CDR3 length: 14; J gene: TRBJ2-1; CDR3 DNA: TGTGCCAGCAGCCAGCGGGAGGGAAACAATGAGCAGTTCTTC; CDR3 protein: CASSQREGNNEQFF
V gene: TRBV19; clone size: -; D gene: -; CDR3 length: 13; J gene: TRBJ2-7; CDR3 DNA: TGTGCCAGTAGTGAGGGACTGGGCTACGAGCAGTACTTC; CDR3 protein: CASSEGLGYEQYF
V gene: TRBV5-4; clone size: -; D gene: TRBD2; CDR3 length: 16; J gene: TRBJ2-1; CDR3 DNA: TGTGCCAGCAGCTGGCTAGCGGGAGGGCCTTACAATGAGCAGTTCTTC; CDR3 protein: CASSWLAGGPYNEQFF
V gene: TRBV6-5; clone size: -; D gene: -; CDR3 length: 16; J gene: TRBJ2-1; CDR3 DNA: TGTGCCAGCAGTTACCGCGACGTGAGCTCCTACAATGAGCAGTTCTTC; CDR3 protein: CASSYRDVSSYNEQFF
V gene: TRBV18; clone size: -; D gene: -; CDR3 length: 13; J gene: TRBJ2-7; CDR3 DNA: TGTGCCAGCTCGTACGGGGCTTCCTACGAGCAGTACTTC; CDR3 protein: CASSYGASYEQYF
V gene: TRBV29-1; clone size: -; D gene: -; CDR3 length: 14; J gene: TRBJ2-7; CDR3 DNA: TGCAGCGTTGCCATACAGGGTTTACCGTACGAGCAGTACTTC; CDR3 protein: CSVAIQGLPYEQYF
V gene: TRBV27; clone size: -; D gene: -; CDR3 length: 13; J gene: TRBJ2-7; CDR3 DNA: TGTGCCAGCAGTCTGCGGGACTCCTACGAGCAGTACTTC; CDR3 protein: CASSLRDSYEQYF
V gene: TRBV5-1; clone size: -; D gene: TRBD1; CDR3 length: 14; J gene: TRBJ2-7; CDR3 DNA: TGCGCCAGCAGCTCCGGGACAGGGGGCTGGGAGCAGTACTTC; CDR3 protein: CASSSGTGGWEQYF
V gene: TRBV4-2; clone size: once; D gene: TRBD1; CDR3 length: 15; J gene: TRBJ2-3; CDR3 DNA: TGTGCCAGCAGCCACCTGGACAGGGTGACAGATACGCAGTATTTT; CDR3 protein: CASSHLDRVTDTQYF
V gene: TRBV5-1; clone size: -; D gene: -; CDR3 length: 14; J gene: TRBJ2-1; CDR3 DNA: TGCGCCAGCAGCTTGGGGGGCAGCTACAATGAGCAGTTCTTC; CDR3 protein: CASSLGGSYNEQFF
V gene: TRBV9; clone size: -; D gene: -; CDR3 length: 15; J gene: TRBJ2-2; CDR3 DNA: TGTGCCAGCAGCGTAGTAGGGGGAAACACCGGGGAGCTGTTTTTT; CDR3 protein: CASSVVGGNTGELFF
V gene: TRBV7-9; clone size: -; D gene: TRBD2; CDR3 length: 12; J gene: TRBJ2-7; CDR3 DNA: TGTGCCAGCAGATCTAGCGGGATCGAGCAGTACTTC; CDR3 protein: CASRSSGIEQYF
V gene: TRBV19; clone size: once; D gene: TRBD2; CDR3 length: 15; J gene: TRBJ2-7; CDR3 DNA: TGTGCCAGTAGTACTCGCGGGAGGTCGAGCGACGAGCAGTACTTC; CDR3 protein: CASSTRGRSSDEQYF